This T cell receptor beta chain is from a study of cytomegalovirus exposure and HLA in healthy donors. Study observations and caveats: TCR beta chain V- and J-gene trimming was linked, in a later analysis, to a missense variant in DCLRE1C.

Note on this clone: Its antigen is as yet unknown.

The PCR ran on 60 Vbeta and 13 Jbeta primers. The repertoire was sequenced with immunoSEQ multiplex PCR; TCRdb's copy has only in-frame clones and lacks some. Among 200,000 to 300,000 clones listed, about 81% were seen once. The V and J ends lost 3 bases and 4 bases respectively, with 12 bases between them. Germline CDR1 is SQVTM and CDR2 is ANQGSEA. The CDR3 totals 13 residues. The receptor was derived from a woman between 35 and 50 years old in good health and CMV-seropositive. This chain joins TRBV29-1 and TRBJ1-1; a possible D gene is TRBD1 (6 bases). Sequencing was done on a sample of PBMCs. CDR3 DNA: TGCAGCGTTGACCTAACAGGGCCCACTGAAGCTTTCTTT. It codes for CSVDLTGPTEAFF.